This T cell receptor beta chain derives from a study of T cells generated in artificial thymic organoids. Overall study findings and caveats: Organoid-derived T cells showed no skewed Valpha or Vbeta usage.

CDR3 length equals 17 residues. The V gene's germline CDR1 is LGHNA and CDR2 YSLEER. TCRalpha and TCRbeta libraries were amplified separately by semi-nested PCR with TRAC or TRBC reverse primers. cDNA synthesis used roughly 3.5 to 550 ng of total RNA. MiXCR, applied by TCRdb to the 5' RACE reads, yields one record per CDR3 protein. The sample holds roughly 5,100 distinct CDR3 sequences, less than 30% seen once. Points on this clonotype: The antigen is not known. One end of the junction is discordant with germline, which a read error may explain.

The organoids combined MS5 murine stromal cells carrying human DLL1 with human hematopoietic stem and progenitor cells. Residual T cells were removed by FACS sorting CD34+CD3- progenitor cells before seeding the organoids. Sorted CD3+TCRalphabeta+CD8 single positive cells from organoids and thymus were used for RNA. RNA was purified from roughly 40,000 to 200,000 sorted cells per sample. Sequencing was done on a sample of naive CD8+ T cells grown in artificial thymic organoids from cord blood stem and progenitor cells. This sample's subset: CD3+TCRalphabeta+CD8SP T cells; for blood, CD45RO-CCR7+ naive CD8+ T cells. The TCR comes from a human donor who gave cord blood stem cells for thymic organoid culture, a cardiac surgery patient who gave postnatal thymus, or a blood donor (not recorded which). The V gene is TRBV4-3, the J gene TRBJ2-3; either TRBD1 or TRBD2 may fit D (5 bases each). Here the CDR3 DNA reads TGCGCCATCAGCCAAGCTGATGGGGGATGGACCACGGATACGCAGTATTTT. Residues: CAISQADGGWTTDTQYF.